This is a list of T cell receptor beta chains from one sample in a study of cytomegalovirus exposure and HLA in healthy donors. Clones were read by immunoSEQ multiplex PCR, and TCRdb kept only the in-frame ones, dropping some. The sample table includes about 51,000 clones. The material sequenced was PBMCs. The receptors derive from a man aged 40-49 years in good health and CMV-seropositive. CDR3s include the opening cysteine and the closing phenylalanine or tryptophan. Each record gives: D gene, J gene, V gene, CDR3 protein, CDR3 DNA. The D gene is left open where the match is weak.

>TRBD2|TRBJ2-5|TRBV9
CASSVAARTSGTQETQYF
TGTGCCAGCAGCGTAGCGGCCCGGACTAGCGGGACTCAAGAGACCCAGTACTTC
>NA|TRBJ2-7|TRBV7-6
CASSFGQDYEQYF
TGTGCCAGCAGCTTCGGACAAGACTACGAGCAGTACTTC
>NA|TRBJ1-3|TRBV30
CAWSVSGQLGNTIYF
TGTGCCTGGAGTGTATCCGGACAGCTTGGAAACACCATATATTTT
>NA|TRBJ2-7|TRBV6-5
CASSYSSTSYEQYF
TGTGCCAGCAGTTACTCGAGTACTTCCTACGAGCAGTACTTC
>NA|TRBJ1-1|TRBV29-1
CSVDERKNTEAFF
TGCAGCGTTGATGAGCGTAAGAACACTGAAGCTTTCTTT
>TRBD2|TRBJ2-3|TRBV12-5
CASGLAGVTDTQYF
TGTGCTAGTGGTTTAGCGGGGGTGACAGATACGCAGTATTTT
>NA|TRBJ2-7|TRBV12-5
CASGLYYEQYF
TGTGCTAGTGGCCTTTACTACGAGCAGTACTTC
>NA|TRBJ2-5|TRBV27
CASSLWGDQETQYF
TGTGCCAGCAGTTTATGGGGCGACCAAGAGACCCAGTACTTC
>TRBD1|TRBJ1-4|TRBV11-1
CASSPTGQGEKLFF
TGTGCCAGCAGCCCGACAGGGCAGGGAGAAAAACTGTTTTTT
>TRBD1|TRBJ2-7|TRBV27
CASSRTGVYEQYF
TGTGCCAGCTCCCGGACAGGGGTCTACGAGCAGTACTTC
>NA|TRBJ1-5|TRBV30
CAWSAGGWAGQPQHF
TGTGCCTGGAGTGCGGGGGGATGGGCTGGTCAGCCCCAGCATTTT
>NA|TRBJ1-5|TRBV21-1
CATPPAQHF
TGTGCCACCCCCCCGGCCCAGCATTTT
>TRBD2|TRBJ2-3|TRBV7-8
CASSFRGLGLAGDTQYF
TGTGCCAGCAGCTTTAGGGGGTTAGGACTAGCGGGCGATACGCAGTATTTT
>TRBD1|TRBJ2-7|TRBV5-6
CASSHGTGGLYF
TGTGCCAGCAGCCACGGGACAGGGGGGCTGTACTTC
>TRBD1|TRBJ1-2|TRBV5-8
CASSRLQGAGYGYTF
TGTGCCAGCAGCCGATTACAGGGGGCCGGCTATGGCTACACCTTC
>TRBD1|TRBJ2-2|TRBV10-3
CAISEAQGVAGELFF
TGTGCCATCAGTGAGGCCCAGGGGGTCGCCGGGGAGCTGTTTTTT
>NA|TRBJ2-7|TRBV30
CAQGTTYEQYF
TGTGCCCAGGGGACCACCTACGAGCAGTACTTC
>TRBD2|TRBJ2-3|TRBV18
CASSPPTSGTSTDTQYF
TGTGCCAGCTCACCACCGACGAGCGGGACTAGCACAGATACGCAGTATTTT
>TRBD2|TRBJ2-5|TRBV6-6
CACLAGEAETQYF
TGTGCCTGTCTCGCGGGAGAAGCAGAGACCCAGTACTTC
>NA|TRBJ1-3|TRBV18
CASSFYTGRAGNTIYF
TGTGCCAGCTCATTCTACACAGGGCGGGCTGGAAACACCATATATTTT
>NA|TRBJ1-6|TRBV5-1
CASTPGYVPQNSPLHF
TGCGCCAGCACCCCAGGTTACGTCCCCCAAAATTCACCCCTCCACTTT